Each of the 14 T cell receptor beta chains below was sequenced from the same sample in a study of Ad26.COV2.S vaccination and SARS-CoV-2 variants. Sequenced by immunoSEQ multiplex PCR; TCRdb stores in-frame clones only, minus some. Here the sample spans roughly 380,000 clones, roughly 91% being singletons. Treatment given: roughly 20 received Ad26.COV2.S at low or high dose, single or two shots; about 5 received placebo; per-sample allocation not given. Repertoires come from day 63 after the first vaccine or placebo injection. The sample in question was peripheral blood, obtained in a trial of Ad26.COV2.S vaccine versus placebo. The receptors stem from a person aged 18-60 years who received the Ad26.COV2.S COVID-19 vaccine or a placebo.

The J gene is TRBJ1-5, the V gene TRBV11-2, with D maybe TRBD1 (5 bases). V was trimmed by 4 bases and J by 1 base, leaving 8 bases between them. The germline V gene encodes CDR1 SGHAT and CDR2 FQNNGV. The CDR3 has 14 amino acids. CDR3 nucleotide sequence: TGTGCCAGCAGCTCGACAGTGAGCAATCAGCCCCAGCATTTT. Translating it yields CASSSTVSNQPQHF.

The V call is TRBV14, the J call TRBJ2-5; D unresolved. V was cut by 4 bases and J by 2 bases, with 2 bases left in between. CDR1 SGHDN and CDR2 FVKESK come from the germline V gene. CDR3 size: 11 residues. The CDR3 region is CASSRQETQYF. In DNA form, the CDR3 reads TGTGCCAGCAGCCGACAAGAGACCCAGTACTTC.

This clone has a handful of counts. The chain combines TRBV6-6 with TRBJ1-5, with a weak D call TRBD1 (5 bases). Trimming pared 0 bases from V and 3 bases from J, leaving 9 bases between. This CDR3 is built from 15 residues. The germline gives CDR1 MNHNY, CDR2 SVGAGI (reference sequence). CDR3 in amino acids: CASSYSGADNQPQHF. The CDR3 DNA reads TGTGCCAGCAGTTACTCCGGGGCAGACAATCAGCCCCAGCATTTT.

The V gene is TRBV5-1, the J gene TRBJ2-7, with D maybe TRBD2 (6 bases). In germline, CDR1 is SGHRS, CDR2 YFSETQ. The CDR3 covers 12 residues. Trimming shortened V by 4 bases and J by 3 bases, and 8 bases separated the two germline ends. CDR3 in amino acids: CASSPEGYEQYF. The CDR3 coding sequence is TGCGCCAGCAGCCCGGAGGGCTACGAGCAGTACTTC.

CDR3 nucleotides: TGTGCCAGCAGTTTTGGGGGGGTTGCCTACGAGCAGTACTTC. Amino acid sequence: CASSFGGVAYEQYF. The chain combines TRBV7-2 with TRBJ2-7, with 7 bases matching TRBD2. The length of the CDR3 is 14 residues. With 6 bases clipped from V and 2 bases from J, the junction kept 7 bases outside the gene matches. Germline lookup yields CDR1 SGHTA and CDR2 FQGNSA.

Turning to this clone: At the DNA level, this CDR3 is encoded by other sequences in the same sample as well. This rearrangement joins TRBV3-1 (or the pseudogene TRBV3-2) to TRBJ1-1; no reliable D call. Trimming stripped 1 base from V and 4 bases from J, with 7 bases between. This CDR3 is 13 amino acids long. Germline CDR1 reads LGHDT; CDR2 reads YNNKEL (reference sequence). CDR3 amino acids: CASSQALGTEAFF. The DNA for the CDR3 is TGTGCCAGCAGCCAAGCTTTGGGCACTGAAGCTTTCTTT.

This clone is a singleton in its sample. The rearrangement joins TRBV18 to TRBJ1-5, with TRBD1 matching over 7 bases. The CDR3 covers 15 residues. The germline CDR1 and CDR2 sequences are KGHSH and LQKENI. J gave up 4 bases and V 6 bases, and 9 bases lay outside the gene matches. The chain's CDR3 is CASSATGAPNQPQHF. In DNA, the CDR3 is TGTGCCAGCTCGGCAACAGGGGCGCCAAATCAGCCCCAGCATTTT.

This clone was found once. This chain joins TRBV12-3 or TRBV12-4 and TRBJ1-2; D call uncertain. The CDR3 consists of 13 residues. V was trimmed by 6 bases and J by 4 bases, leaving 12 bases between them. The CDR3 region has the DNA TGTGCCAGCAGCCTTTCGGGAGGCTATGGCTACACCTTC. It specifies CASSLSGGYGYTF.

The chain combines TRBV10-3 with TRBJ1-2, with D hard to call. The CDR3 spans 12 residues. The ends were cut back, 8 bases at V and 8 bases at J, with 15 bases in the middle. In germline, CDR1 is ENHRY, CDR2 SYGVKD. As DNA, the CDR3 is TGTGCCATCGGGTCGGGGTTAAGCGGCTACACCTTC. Its translation is CAIGSGLSGYTF.

This clone was seen only a few times. This chain connects TRBV2 to TRBJ1-4, with TRBD1 as a possible D gene (6 bases). Trimming pared 4 bases from V and 15 bases from J, leaving 27 bases between. Germline V gene data show CDR1 as SNHLY and CDR2 as FYNNEI. This CDR3 is 16 amino acids long. CDR3 sequence: CASSGPLPGAIQWVFF. In nucleotides, the CDR3 is TGTGCCAGCAGTGGACCCCTCCCGGGGGCGATCCAGTGGGTGTTTTTT.

The chain's CDR3 is CASSLGVGNYGYTF. DNA for the CDR3: TGTGCCAGCAGCTTAGGAGTCGGCAACTATGGCTACACCTTC. This chain joins TRBV7-2 and TRBJ1-2; D ambiguous. CDR1 is SGHTA, CDR2 FQGNSA, per germline. The CDR3 length is 14 residues. Trimming took 1 base from V and 2 from J, leaving 8 bases between them.

V gene TRBV24-1 combines with J gene TRBJ1-2; tentative D call: TRBD1 (6 bases). V was trimmed by 2 bases and J by 6 bases, leaving 9 bases between them. Germline CDR1 KGHDR, CDR2 SFDVKD. This CDR3 is built from 13 residues. Written as DNA, the CDR3 is TGTGCCACCAGTGATTCCAGGGGTCATGGCTACACCTTC. Residues: CATSDSRGHGYTF.

The V and J genes are TRBV19 and TRBJ1-2; 10 nucleotides match TRBD1. CDR3 length equals 16 residues. Unmatched junction bases numbered 12, after V lost 4 bases and J lost 7 bases. Per germline, CDR1 LNHDA and CDR2 SQIVND (reference sequence). The CDR3 bases are TGTGCCAGTAGTACATCATCGGGACAGGGGCTATCTGGCTACACCTTC. Its protein is CASSTSSGQGLSGYTF.

The V and J genes are TRBV12-5 and TRBJ2-7, with 9 bases fitting TRBD1. Germline assignment: CDR1 LGHNT and CDR2 FRNRAP. This CDR3 is 17 amino acids long. V shed 4 bases, J shed 4 bases, and the junction held 14 bases outside the gene matches. In DNA, the CDR3 is TGTGCTAGTGGTTCCCCCTCCCTCGGACAGGGGATATACGAGCAGTACTTC. It encodes CASGSPSLGQGIYEQYF.